The T cell receptor (beta chain) under discussion was sequenced for a study of cytomegalovirus exposure and HLA in healthy donors. Vbeta (60) and Jbeta (13) primers were used in the PCR. Measured with immunoSEQ multiplex PCR; TCRdb has only the in-frame clones, and not every one. The table lists 120,000 to 150,000 clones, roughly 65% of them singletons. The CDR3 length is 14 residues. The sequence was obtained from a woman under 40 in good health and CMV-seronegative. The chain joins TRBV21-1 to TRBJ2-5; the listed D gene, TRBD1, was not tested against the DNA. TRBV21-1 is designated a pseudogene. The sequenced sample consisted of PBMCs. The CDR3 reads CASSKNRGQETQYF. CDR3 DNA: TGTGCCAGCAGCAAAAACAGGGGGCAAGAGACCCAGTACTTC.